The rows below give T cell receptor beta chains drawn from one sample of a study of OX40 agonist ivuxolimab in advanced cancers. The data were produced by immunoSEQ multiplex PCR, yet TCRdb's version contains in-frame clones alone and is incomplete. The sample has 45,000 to 60,000 clones; around four fifths are singletons. The sample here was CD4+ or CD8+ T cells sorted from blood, taken in a trial of the OX40 agonist ivuxolimab. Receptors were obtained from an adult with an advanced solid tumor such as melanoma, head and neck, liver or kidney cancer. Both conserved end residues are part of each CDR3. A D gene is named only where the DNA matches it firmly. Expanded clones are given a class, and other clones once, few, many or no size at all.

J gene: TRBJ2-2
V gene: TRBV11-1
clone size: NA
D gene: TRBD1
CDR3 protein: CASSWTGGAGELFF
CDR3 DNA: TGTGCCAGCAGCTGGACAGGAGGCGCCGGGGAGCTGTTTTTT

J gene: TRBJ2-7
V gene: TRBV7-2
clone size: NA
D gene: NA
CDR3 protein: CASSLVPLWGEQYF
CDR3 DNA: TGTGCCAGCAGCTTAGTACCCCTTTGGGGCGAGCAGTACTTC

J gene: TRBJ1-1
V gene: TRBV28
clone size: NA
D gene: NA
CDR3 protein: CASSFREDTEAFF
CDR3 DNA: TGTGCCAGCAGTTTCAGGGAGGACACTGAAGCTTTCTTT

J gene: TRBJ2-1
V gene: TRBV7-9
clone size: once
D gene: NA
CDR3 protein: CASSLNLLSAGRANEQFF
CDR3 DNA: TGTGCCAGCAGCCTCAATCTCCTCTCTGCGGGAAGGGCTAATGAGCAGTTCTTC

J gene: TRBJ2-1
V gene: TRBV27
clone size: NA
D gene: NA
CDR3 protein: CASSFGGRSYNEQFF
CDR3 DNA: TGTGCCAGCAGTTTTGGCGGACGCTCCTACAATGAGCAGTTCTTC

J gene: TRBJ2-1
V gene: TRBV4-1
clone size: NA
D gene: NA
CDR3 protein: CASSQRERGYNEQFF
CDR3 DNA: TGCGCCAGCAGCCAGCGGGAAAGGGGCTACAATGAGCAGTTCTTC

J gene: TRBJ1-5
V gene: TRBV4-1
clone size: NA
D gene: NA
CDR3 protein: CASSLALPAQPQHF
CDR3 DNA: TGCGCCAGCAGTTTGGCCCTCCCGGCACAGCCCCAGCATTTT

J gene: TRBJ2-4
V gene: TRBV5-4
clone size: NA
D gene: NA
CDR3 protein: CASSLEVGLAKNIQYF
CDR3 DNA: TGTGCCAGCAGCTTGGAGGTGGGTCTAGCCAAAAACATTCAGTACTTC

J gene: TRBJ2-3
V gene: TRBV19
clone size: once
D gene: NA
CDR3 protein: CASSMGRSSTDTQYF
CDR3 DNA: TGTGCCAGTAGTATGGGCAGATCTAGCACAGATACGCAGTATTTT

J gene: TRBJ2-1
V gene: TRBV28
clone size: NA
D gene: TRBD2
CDR3 protein: CASSFAGTSGYNEQFF
CDR3 DNA: TGTGCCAGCAGTTTCGCCGGGACTAGCGGGTATAATGAGCAGTTCTTC

J gene: TRBJ1-6
V gene: TRBV13
clone size: NA
D gene: NA
CDR3 protein: CASSLGQGNSPLHF
CDR3 DNA: TGTGCCAGCAGCTTAGGACAGGGTAATTCACCCCTCCACTTT

J gene: TRBJ2-1
V gene: TRBV27
clone size: NA
D gene: TRBD2
CDR3 protein: CASSLEGTSGVREQFF
CDR3 DNA: TGTGCCAGCAGTTTAGAGGGGACTAGCGGGGTCCGTGAGCAGTTCTTC

J gene: TRBJ2-5
V gene: TRBV9
clone size: once
D gene: NA
CDR3 protein: CASSVLGGLEVQETQYF
CDR3 DNA: TGTGCCAGCAGCGTCCTCGGGGGGCTGGAGGTCCAAGAGACCCAGTACTTC

J gene: TRBJ2-1
V gene: TRBV5-1
clone size: NA
D gene: NA
CDR3 protein: CASSLMTGPWDEQFF
CDR3 DNA: TGCGCCAGCAGCTTGATGACAGGCCCCTGGGATGAGCAGTTCTTC

J gene: TRBJ2-7
V gene: TRBV5-6
clone size: NA
D gene: NA
CDR3 protein: CASSLGGTFYEQYF
CDR3 DNA: TGTGCCAGCAGCTTGGGTGGGACATTCTACGAGCAGTACTTC

J gene: TRBJ1-5
V gene: TRBV4-3
clone size: NA
D gene: NA
CDR3 protein: CASSQERETSNQPQHF
CDR3 DNA: TGCGCCAGCAGCCAAGAGCGTGAAACTAGCAATCAGCCCCAGCATTTT

J gene: TRBJ2-7
V gene: TRBV4-3
clone size: NA
D gene: TRBD2
CDR3 protein: CASSQDNLAGRGEQYF
CDR3 DNA: TGCGCCAGCAGCCAAGATAACCTAGCCGGGAGGGGGGAGCAGTACTTC

J gene: TRBJ2-7
V gene: TRBV14
clone size: NA
D gene: NA
CDR3 protein: CASSQDYTEQYF
CDR3 DNA: TGTGCCAGCAGCCAAGATTACACCGAGCAGTACTTC

J gene: TRBJ2-5
V gene: TRBV11-2
clone size: NA
D gene: NA
CDR3 protein: CASSLVYQETQYF
CDR3 DNA: TGTGCCAGCAGCTTAGTGTACCAAGAGACCCAGTACTTC

J gene: TRBJ2-1
V gene: TRBV27
clone size: NA
D gene: NA
CDR3 protein: CASKSAGSNEQFF
CDR3 DNA: TGTGCCAGCAAATCGGCGGGGTCTAATGAGCAGTTCTTC

J gene: TRBJ1-1
V gene: TRBV7-9
clone size: NA
D gene: NA
CDR3 protein: CASSSQIIYTEAFF
CDR3 DNA: TGTGCCAGCAGCTCACAGATAATCTACACTGAAGCTTTCTTT

J gene: TRBJ2-1
V gene: TRBV5-1
clone size: NA
D gene: TRBD2
CDR3 protein: CASSWTSGDYNEQFF
CDR3 DNA: TGCGCCAGCAGCTGGACTAGCGGGGACTACAATGAGCAGTTCTTC

J gene: TRBJ2-1
V gene: TRBV7-9
clone size: NA
D gene: NA
CDR3 protein: CASSLQDNEQFF
CDR3 DNA: TGTGCCAGCAGCCTACAGGATAATGAGCAGTTCTTC

J gene: TRBJ2-7
V gene: TRBV6-1
clone size: NA
D gene: NA
CDR3 protein: CASSEGFRYEQYF
CDR3 DNA: TGTGCCAGCAGTGAAGGGTTTAGGTACGAGCAGTACTTC

J gene: TRBJ2-2
V gene: TRBV19
clone size: NA
D gene: NA
CDR3 protein: CASRMGYGELFF
CDR3 DNA: TGTGCCAGTAGAATGGGGTACGGGGAGCTGTTTTTT

J gene: TRBJ2-7
V gene: TRBV29-1
clone size: NA
D gene: TRBD2
CDR3 protein: CSVRLAGAEQYF
CDR3 DNA: TGCAGCGTTCGTCTAGCGGGAGCCGAGCAGTACTTC

J gene: TRBJ1-4
V gene: TRBV7-9
clone size: NA
D gene: NA
CDR3 protein: CASSLSEKLFF
CDR3 DNA: TGTGCCAGCAGCTTATCTGAAAAACTGTTTTTT

J gene: TRBJ2-7
V gene: TRBV28
clone size: NA
D gene: TRBD2
CDR3 protein: CASSFVAGAYEQYF
CDR3 DNA: TGTGCCAGCAGTTTCGTAGCGGGAGCGTACGAGCAGTACTTC

J gene: TRBJ2-3
V gene: TRBV2
clone size: once
D gene: TRBD1
CDR3 protein: CASKKDRTGRTDTQYF
CDR3 DNA: TGTGCCAGCAAGAAAGACCGGACAGGTCGCACAGATACGCAGTATTTT

J gene: TRBJ2-6
V gene: TRBV6-1
clone size: many
D gene: NA
CDR3 protein: CASSESTGSGANVLTF
CDR3 DNA: TGTGCCAGCAGTGAAAGTACAGGGTCTGGGGCCAACGTCCTGACTTTC

J gene: TRBJ2-7
V gene: TRBV27
clone size: NA
D gene: NA
CDR3 protein: CASSERHNEQYF
CDR3 DNA: TGTGCCAGCAGTGAGAGACACAACGAGCAGTACTTC

J gene: TRBJ2-2
V gene: TRBV27
clone size: NA
D gene: TRBD1
CDR3 protein: CASRGQITGELFF
CDR3 DNA: TGTGCCAGCAGGGGACAGATCACCGGGGAGCTGTTTTTT

J gene: TRBJ1-4
V gene: TRBV4-3
clone size: NA
D gene: NA
CDR3 protein: CASSQDAQRGIGEKLFF
CDR3 DNA: TGCGCCAGCAGCCAAGATGCCCAAAGGGGTATTGGTGAAAAACTGTTTTTT